This T cell receptor (beta chain) was profiled in a study of blood T cell repertoires in COVID-19. Looking at the study overall: The cDNA or gDNA used as material had been derived from T cells, B-cell-depleted T cells, or PBMCs.

This clone was observed a single time. The CDR3 consists of 15 residues. The J segment lost 5 bases and the V segment lost 4 bases, leaving 6 bases of the junction unmatched. The V gene's germline CDR1 is WNHNN and CDR2 SYGVQD (reference sequence). Original processing notes: How many nucleated cells were present was estimated from reference gene primer amplification. The method was immunoSEQ multiplex PCR; TCRdb's version includes in-frame clones alone and lacks a portion of them. The V and J calls and clone size are taken from that table; D and trimming were inferred from the DNA. The repertoire holds 29,000 or so clones, with around 90% as singletons.

The chain employs TRBV10-1 and TRBJ2-1; the match to TRBD1 covers 9 bases. This TCR was sampled from a human donor in a cohort sampled during active COVID-19. The donor label of this sample is uncertain. Material for sequencing was peripheral blood. Here the CDR3 reads CASSGGTGSHNEQFF. DNA of the CDR3: TGCGCCAGCAGTGGGGGGACAGGGTCCCACAATGAGCAGTTCTTC.